Each of the 27 T cell receptor beta chains below was sequenced from the same sample in a study of blood T cell repertoires in COVID-19. Profiled with immunoSEQ multiplex PCR; TCRdb holds only in-frame clones, not every one. Counted here are more than 60,000 clones, about 93% occurring once; the ten biggest clones make up less than 9%. Sequences were obtained from peripheral blood. The source of these receptors is a human donor in a cohort sampled during active COVID-19.

The rearrangement uses TRBV3-1 (or the pseudogene TRBV3-2) and TRBJ1-6, with 7 bases that match TRBD1. The CDR3 has 15 amino acids. Germline V gene lookup returns CDR1 LGHDT and CDR2 YNNKEL (reference sequence). The ends lost 4 bases at V and 7 bases at J; junction bases unmatched: 7. In DNA form, the CDR3 reads TGTGCCAGCAGCCGGGGGGACAGCAACAATTCACCCCTCCACTTT. Its translation: CASSRGDSNNSPLHF.

The chain employs TRBV16 and TRBJ2-7; a possible D gene is TRBD2 (5 bases). The CDR3 covers 13 residues. V was cut by 4 bases and J by 9 bases, with 16 bases left in between. The germline CDR1 and CDR2 sequences are KGHSY and FQNENV. CDR3 DNA sequence: TGTGCCAGCAGCCCTTCCCCGCCTGAGGGGCAGTACTTC. Its translation is CASSPSPPEGQYF.

The V gene is TRBV29-1, the J gene TRBJ1-1; tentatively, D is TRBD1 (5 bases). The CDR3 spans 14 residues. From germline, CDR1 is SQVTM and CDR2 ANQGSEA. The ends were cut back, 7 bases at V and 5 bases at J, with 20 bases in the middle. CDR3 residues: CSGRQQTPGTEAFF. The CDR3, as DNA: TGCAGCGGGAGACAGCAAACCCCTGGGACTGAAGCTTTCTTT.

CDR3 loop: CASSVQGVTDTQYF. The CDR3, as DNA: TGTGCCAGCAGCGTTCAGGGTGTCACAGATACGCAGTATTTT. The chain combines TRBV9 with TRBJ2-3, with D possibly TRBD1 on 5 matching bases. The CDR3 length is 14 residues. V dropped 2 bases and J dropped 2 bases, with 9 bases sitting between them. The germline V gene encodes CDR1 SGDLS and CDR2 YYNGEE. The entire variable domain, with the rest obtained from reference TRBV9 and TRBJ2-3, is as follows: DSGVTQTPKHLITATGQRVTLRCSPRSGDLSVYWYQQSLDQGLQFLIQYYNGEERAKGNILERFSAQQFPDLHSELNLSSLELGDSALYFCASSVQGVTDTQYFGPGTRLTVL.

In this sample, this clone turned up a few times. This chain links TRBV11-3 with TRBJ1-1, with D possibly matching TRBD1 (6 bases). Deletions cut 0 bases from V and 7 bases from J, with 18 bases between. Germline V gene sequence: CDR1 SGHNT, CDR2 YENEEA. This CDR3 region has 16 residues. CDR3 in DNA: TGTGCCAGCAGCTTAGACGGCAGGGGATCTCGGGATGAAGCTTTCTTT. This codes for CASSLDGRGSRDEAFF.

The chain is built from TRBV10-3 and TRBJ2-7; 11 bases line up with TRBD2. The CDR3 totals 19 residues. The J segment lost 4 bases and the V segment lost 2 bases, leaving 16 bases of the junction unmatched. Germline-derived CDR1 and CDR2 are ENHRY and SYGVKD. CDR3 sequence (DNA): TGTGCCATCAGTGAGGGTTCTAGCGGGGGGAAGAAAATTGTTTACGAGCAGTACTTC. Translated: CAISEGSSGGKKIVYEQYF.

V gene TRBV5-6 combines with J gene TRBJ1-1; 8 bases are shared with TRBD1. Germline CDR1 reads SGHDT; CDR2 reads YYEEEE. This CDR3 is 15 amino acids long. J was trimmed by 4 bases and V by 5 bases; bases with no gene match: 10. Here the CDR3 reads CASRLQGVKGTEAFF. As DNA, the CDR3 is TGTGCCAGCAGGCTACAGGGGGTGAAGGGCACTGAAGCTTTCTTT.

Only one count was recorded for this clone. The chain combines TRBV11-2 with TRBJ2-5; D perhaps matches TRBD2 (6 bases). Germline CDR1 and CDR2: SGHAT and FQNNGV. The CDR3 sequence is 13 residues long. The V gene lost 3 bases and the J gene lost 5 bases, with 10 bases spanning the gap. CDR3 protein: CASSFVGGETQYF. CDR3 bases: TGTGCCAGCAGCTTTGTTGGAGGGGAGACCCAGTACTTC.

This chain connects TRBV2 to TRBJ2-3; D perhaps matches TRBD2 (5 bases). The germline V gene has CDR1 SNHLY and CDR2 FYNNEI. The CDR3 has 16 residues. V gave up 3 bases and J gave up 5 bases, with 18 bases separating them. DNA of the CDR3: TGTGCCAGCAGTGATAAAGGGATGCGGGTGGGAGATACGCAGTATTTT. It translates to CASSDKGMRVGDTQYF.

This clone was seen more than once but under ten times. J is TRBJ2-3 and V is TRBV7-9; 9 bases line up with TRBD1. Germline V gene sequence: CDR1 SEHNR, CDR2 FQNEAQ (reference sequence). This CDR3 has 14 amino acids. V gave up 7 bases and J gave up 0 bases; unmatched junction bases: 2. CDR3 in amino acids: CASTGTGSTDTQYF. CDR3 nucleotides: TGTGCCAGCACCGGGACAGGGAGCACAGATACGCAGTATTTT.

The CDR3 protein is CASSYSFSGVGGELFF. CDR3 DNA: TGTGCCAGCAGTTACTCGTTTAGCGGGGTAGGCGGGGAGCTGTTTTTT. The chain is built from TRBV6-5 and TRBJ2-2; 8 nucleotides agree with TRBD2. The CDR3 sequence is 16 residues long. J gave up 7 bases and V 0 bases, and 7 bases lay outside the gene matches. The germline V gene encodes CDR1 MNHEY and CDR2 SVGAGI.

This chain links TRBV27 with TRBJ2-1, with TRBD2 matching over 10 bases. CDR3 length equals 17 residues. V gave up 5 bases and J gave up 3 bases; unmatched junction bases: 10. Germline loops: CDR1 MNHEY, CDR2 SMNVEV (reference sequence). The DNA for the CDR3 is TGTGCCAGCAGTGAAGCCATACTAGCGGGGATCTACAATGAGCAGTTCTTC. This codes for CASSEAILAGIYNEQFF.

The chain is built from TRBV7-9 and TRBJ1-2; 9 positions agree with TRBD1. Germline-derived CDR1 and CDR2 are SEHNR and FQNEAQ (reference sequence). The CDR3 loop spans 17 amino acids. With 3 bases clipped from V and 4 bases from J, the junction kept 12 bases outside the gene matches. The CDR3 protein is CASSLGTGTSPAYGYTF. CDR3 sequence (DNA): TGTGCCAGCAGCTTGGGGACAGGGACTTCGCCCGCCTATGGCTACACCTTC.

V and J are TRBV19 and TRBJ2-2; 8 bases align to TRBD2. After removal of 7 bases from V and 7 bases from J, the junction contained 11 bases not matched to a gene. This CDR3 has 15 residues. Looked up from germline, CDR1 is LNHDA and CDR2 is SQIVND (reference sequence). In DNA, the CDR3 is TGTGCCAGTACCCGGGGGGGGCCGCACTTCGGGGAGCTGTTTTTT. It encodes CASTRGGPHFGELFF. Variable domain in full (rest from reference TRBV19 and TRBJ2-2): DGGITQSPKYLFRKEGQNVTLSCEQNLNHDAMYWYRQDPGQGLRLIYYSQIVNDFQKGDIAEGYSVSREKKESFPLTVTSAQKNPTAFYLCASTRGGPHFGELFFGEGSRLTVL.

This chain joins TRBV5-4 and TRBJ2-5; a weak D match, TRBD1 (6 bases). V was shortened by 4 bases and J by 4 bases, with 26 bases between the two germline ends. The CDR3 contains 18 residues. Looked up from germline, CDR1 is SGHNT and CDR2 is YYREEE (reference sequence). The CDR3 nucleotides read TGTGCCAGCAGCCCCAGGGGCGGACAGCTAGGCCCCCGAGAGACCCAGTACTTC. This codes for CASSPRGGQLGPRETQYF.

This clone came up once. The V and J genes are TRBV4-3 and TRBJ2-1; 9 bases align to TRBD2. V gave up 1 base and J gave up 8 bases; unmatched junction bases: 9. The CDR3 is 16 residues long. Per germline, CDR1 LGHNA and CDR2 YSLEER. CDR3 residues: CASSQVGGTSFHEQFF. The CDR3 coding sequence is TGCGCCAGCAGCCAAGTGGGGGGGACTAGCTTCCATGAGCAGTTCTTC.

This clone came up once. This rearrangement joins TRBV7-2 to TRBJ2-7, with D maybe TRBD2 (5 bases). V lost 5 bases to trimming and J lost 6 bases, with 11 bases between them. CDR1 SGHTA and CDR2 FQGNSA come from the germline V gene. The CDR3 has 12 amino acids. The CDR3 nucleotides are TGTGCCAGCAGCCGAGGGCCCCGCGAGCAGTACTTC. This encodes CASSRGPREQYF.

The chain joins TRBV6-2 or TRBV6-3 to TRBJ2-2; TRBD2 matches at 13 bases. Germline V gene sequence: CDR1 MNHEY, CDR2 SVGEGT. Trimming took 4 bases from V and 2 from J; bases not matched to a gene: 7. The CDR3 runs to 18 residues. The CDR3 spells CASSSRLAGGLNTGELFF. CDR3 nucleotide sequence: TGTGCCAGCAGTTCCCGACTAGCGGGGGGCCTAAACACCGGGGAGCTGTTTTTT.

As DNA, the CDR3 is TGTGCCAGCTTAACCCGGGGGGCACCCTACGAGCAGTACTTC. This sequence encodes CASLTRGAPYEQYF. J is TRBJ2-7 and V is TRBV13, with a tentative D call TRBD2 (7 bases). V was trimmed by 8 bases and J by 2 bases, leaving 16 bases between them. This CDR3 has 14 amino acids. Per germline, CDR1 PRHDT and CDR2 FYEKMQ (reference sequence).

The CDR3 sequence is CAIQRANQRGYTF. In DNA form, the CDR3 reads TGTGCCATCCAGAGGGCGAATCAGCGTGGCTACACCTTC. The chain joins TRBV28 to TRBJ1-2, with no clear D. Germline V gene lookup returns CDR1 MDHEN and CDR2 SYDVKM. Trimming took 10 bases from V and 7 from J, leaving 19 bases between them. This CDR3 has 13 amino acids.

The sample holds one count of this clone. The chain carries TRBV6-1 and TRBJ1-2; the D is unclear. Per the germline V gene, CDR1 is MNHNS and CDR2 is SASEGT. V was cut by 1 base and J by 6 bases, with 15 bases left in between. This CDR3 is built from 15 residues. The CDR3 loop is CASSEGSGRFDGYTF. The CDR3 coding sequence is TGTGCCAGCAGTGAAGGTTCGGGTAGGTTTGATGGCTACACCTTC.

The genes are TRBV11-3 and TRBJ2-5, with D possibly matching TRBD1 (6 bases). The CDR3 contains 16 residues. The ends were cut back, 5 bases at V and 0 bases at J, with 16 bases in the middle. Germline CDR1 and CDR2: SGHNT and YENEEA. The CDR3 DNA reads as TGTGCCAGCAGCCAGGGGATAGGACAGTACCAAGAGACCCAGTACTTC. Its translation is CASSQGIGQYQETQYF.

V gene TRBV5-4 combines with J gene TRBJ2-1; 13 bases are a match to TRBD2. The germline CDR1 and CDR2 sequences are SGHNT and YYREEE (reference sequence). The V segment lost 0 bases and the J segment 6 bases; nucleotides outside the gene matches: 9. The CDR3 is 18 amino acids. The CDR3 DNA sequence: TGTGCCAGCAGCTTGGGAGTGCGACTAGCGGGGGGCGGCAATGAGCAGTTCTTC. This translates into CASSLGVRLAGGGNEQFF.

This chain links TRBV2 with TRBJ1-1; D gene unclear. Trimming removed 8 bases from V and 3 bases from J, with 13 bases in between. CDR3 length equals 13 residues. Germline CDR1 and CDR2: SNHLY and FYNNEI. CDR3 sequence: CASAGDRHTEAFF. The CDR3 DNA follows: TGTGCCAGCGCGGGAGATCGACACACTGAAGCTTTCTTT.

The rearrangement links TRBV29-1 to TRBJ2-6; D possibly corresponds to TRBD1 (6 bases). Germline V lookup: CDR1 SQVTM, CDR2 ANQGSEA. Trimming cost V 7 bases and J 6 bases, with 19 bases left between them. The CDR3 has 15 residues. As DNA, the CDR3 is TGCAGCGCTGGGATTCCCAGGGGCCCGGCCAACGTCCTGACTTTC. Translated: CSAGIPRGPANVLTF.

The V and J genes are TRBV15 and TRBJ2-2; D might be TRBD2 (6 bases). Germline values: CDR1 LNHNV, CDR2 YYDKDF (reference sequence). V lost 6 bases to trimming and J lost 0 bases, with 11 bases between them. The CDR3 contains 15 residues. The chain's CDR3 is CATREGLPNTGELFF. CDR3 DNA sequence: TGTGCCACCAGGGAGGGGCTCCCGAACACCGGGGAGCTGTTTTTT.

The V and J genes are TRBV3-1 (or the pseudogene TRBV3-2) and TRBJ1-4, with 9 bases fitting TRBD1. V lost 3 bases and J lost 5; bases outside the gene matches: 4. The germline CDR1 and CDR2 sequences are LGHDT and YNNKEL (reference sequence). This CDR3 region has 15 residues. The CDR3 sequence is CASSQGTGLNEKLFF. CDR3 DNA: TGTGCCAGCAGCCAGGGGACAGGGTTAAATGAAAAACTGTTTTTT.